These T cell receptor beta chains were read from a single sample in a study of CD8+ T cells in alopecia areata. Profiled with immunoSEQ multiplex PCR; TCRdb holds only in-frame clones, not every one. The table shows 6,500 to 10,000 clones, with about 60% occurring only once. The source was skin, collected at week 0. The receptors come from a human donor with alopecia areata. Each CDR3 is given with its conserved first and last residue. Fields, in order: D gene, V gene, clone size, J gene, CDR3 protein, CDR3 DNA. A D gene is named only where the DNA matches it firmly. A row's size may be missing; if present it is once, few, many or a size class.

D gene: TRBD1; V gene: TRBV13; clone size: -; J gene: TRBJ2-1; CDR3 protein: CASSFRQGARNEQFF; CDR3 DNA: TGTGCCAGCAGCTTCCGACAGGGGGCGCGCAATGAGCAGTTCTTC
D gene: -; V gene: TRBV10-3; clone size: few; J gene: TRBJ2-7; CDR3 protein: CAIKGGISYEQYF; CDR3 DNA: TGTGCCATCAAGGGGGGGATCTCCTACGAGCAGTACTTC
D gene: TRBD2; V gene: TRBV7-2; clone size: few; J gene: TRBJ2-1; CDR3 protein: CASSPLPPGLAGVHEQFF; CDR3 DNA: TGTGCCAGCAGTCCATTGCCCCCGGGACTAGCGGGAGTCCATGAGCAGTTCTTC
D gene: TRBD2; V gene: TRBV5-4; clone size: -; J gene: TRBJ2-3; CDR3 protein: CASSGGSGTYTQYF; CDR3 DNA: TGTGCCAGCAGCGGCGGGAGCGGTACCTATACGCAGTATTTT
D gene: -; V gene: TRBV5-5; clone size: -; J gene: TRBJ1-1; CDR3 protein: CASSLEVNRVGTEAFF; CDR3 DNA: TGTGCCAGCAGCTTGGAGGTGAACAGGGTAGGGACTGAAGCTTTCTTT
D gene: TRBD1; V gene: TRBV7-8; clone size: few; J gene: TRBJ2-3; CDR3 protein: CASSPRQGWPDTQYF; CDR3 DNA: TGTGCCAGCAGCCCCCGACAGGGGTGGCCAGATACGCAGTATTTT
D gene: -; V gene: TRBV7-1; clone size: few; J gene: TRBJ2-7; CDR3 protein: CASSPSTGPYEQYF; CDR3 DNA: TGTGCCAGCAGCCCGTCGACAGGACCCTACGAGCAGTACTTC
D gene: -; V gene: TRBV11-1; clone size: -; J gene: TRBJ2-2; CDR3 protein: CASSTEDTTGELFF; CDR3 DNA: TGTGCCAGCAGCACCGAAGACACTACCGGGGAGCTGTTTTTT
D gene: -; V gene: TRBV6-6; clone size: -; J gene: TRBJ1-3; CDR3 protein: CASSQWGASGNTIYF; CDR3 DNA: TGTGCCAGCAGCCAGTGGGGGGCCTCTGGAAACACCATATATTTT
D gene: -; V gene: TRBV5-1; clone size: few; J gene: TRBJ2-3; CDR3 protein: CASSLGRSTDTQYF; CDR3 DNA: TGCGCCAGCAGCTTGGGCAGATCCACAGATACGCAGTATTTT
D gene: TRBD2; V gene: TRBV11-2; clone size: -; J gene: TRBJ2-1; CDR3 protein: CASSSPDSTSGSYNEQFF; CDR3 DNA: TGTGCCAGCAGCTCTCCGGACTCGACTAGCGGGAGTTACAATGAGCAGTTCTTC
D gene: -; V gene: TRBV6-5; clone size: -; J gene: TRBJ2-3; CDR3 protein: CASSPQVTDTQYF; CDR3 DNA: TGTGCCAGCAGTCCTCAGGTCACAGATACGCAGTATTTT
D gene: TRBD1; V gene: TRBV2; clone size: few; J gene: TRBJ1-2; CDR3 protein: CASSGQANYGYTF; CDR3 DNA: TGTGCCAGCAGCGGACAGGCTAACTATGGCTACACCTTC
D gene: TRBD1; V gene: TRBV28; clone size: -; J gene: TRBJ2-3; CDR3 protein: CASTPGRGRATDTQYF; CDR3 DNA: TGTGCCAGCACCCCCGGCAGGGGGCGGGCCACAGATACGCAGTATTTT
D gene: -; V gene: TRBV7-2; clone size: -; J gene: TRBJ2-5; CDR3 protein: CASTSPKEETQYF; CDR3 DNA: TGTGCCAGCACCTCACCCAAGGAAGAGACCCAGTACTTC
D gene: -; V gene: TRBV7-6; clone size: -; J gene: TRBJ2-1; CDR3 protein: CASGFGNEQFF; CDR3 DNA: TGTGCCAGCGGATTCGGGAATGAGCAGTTCTTC
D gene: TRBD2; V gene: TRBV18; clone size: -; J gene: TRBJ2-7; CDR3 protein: CASSPNLSGSGNEQYF; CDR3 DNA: TGTGCCAGCTCACCAAACCTTAGCGGGAGTGGCAACGAGCAGTACTTC
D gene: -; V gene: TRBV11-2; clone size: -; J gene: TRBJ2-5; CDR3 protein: CASSLALTQETQYF; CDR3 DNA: TGTGCCAGCAGCTTAGCCCTTACCCAAGAGACCCAGTACTTC
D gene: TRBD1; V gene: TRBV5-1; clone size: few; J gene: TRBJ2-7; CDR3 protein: CASSLARQGNEQYF; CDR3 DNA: TGCGCCAGCAGCTTGGCGAGACAGGGGAACGAGCAGTACTTC
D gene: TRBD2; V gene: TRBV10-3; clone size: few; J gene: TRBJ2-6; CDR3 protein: CAAGGTMTGKAGANVLTF; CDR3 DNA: TGTGCCGCGGGGGGGACCATGACGGGTAAGGCTGGGGCCAACGTCCTGACTTTC
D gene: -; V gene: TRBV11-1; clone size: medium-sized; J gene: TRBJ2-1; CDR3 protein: CASSFWGSYNEQFF; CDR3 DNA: TGTGCCAGCAGCTTCTGGGGGAGCTACAATGAGCAGTTCTTC
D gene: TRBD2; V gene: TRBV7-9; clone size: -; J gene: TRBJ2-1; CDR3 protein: CASSNPYPAGDYNEQFF; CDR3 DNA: TGTGCCAGCAGCAACCCCTACCCTGCGGGGGACTACAATGAGCAGTTCTTC
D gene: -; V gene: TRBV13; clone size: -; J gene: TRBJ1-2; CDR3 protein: CASSAPFRDGRNYGYTF; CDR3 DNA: TGTGCCAGCAGTGCCCCCTTCAGGGACGGAAGAAACTATGGCTACACCTTC
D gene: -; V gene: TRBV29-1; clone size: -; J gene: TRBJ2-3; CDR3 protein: CSVVGGITGDTQYF; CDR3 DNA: TGCAGCGTTGTTGGGGGCATCACGGGAGATACGCAGTATTTT
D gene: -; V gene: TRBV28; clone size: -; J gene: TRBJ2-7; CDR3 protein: CASTSGTATYEQYF; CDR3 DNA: TGTGCCAGCACCTCGGGGACGGCTACCTACGAGCAGTACTTC
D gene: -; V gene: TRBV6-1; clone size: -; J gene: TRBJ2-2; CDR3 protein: CASTDGLNTGELFF; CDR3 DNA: TGTGCCAGCACCGATGGCCTGAACACCGGGGAGCTGTTTTTT
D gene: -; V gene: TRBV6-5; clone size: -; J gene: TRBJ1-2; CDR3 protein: CASSFGLSYAF; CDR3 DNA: TGTGCCAGCAGTTTTGGGCTGAGCTACGCCTTC
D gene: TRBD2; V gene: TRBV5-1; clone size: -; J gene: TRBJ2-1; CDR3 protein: CASSLEGGLAGGPHNEQFF; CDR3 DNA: TGCGCCAGCAGCTTGGAAGGGGGACTAGCGGGAGGGCCCCACAATGAGCAGTTCTTC